This TCR beta chain was sequenced for a study of T cell repertoires in cytomegalovirus infection. TCRdb fed the reads into MiXCR, producing one record per CDR3 protein. The table includes roughly 78,000 distinct CDR3 sequences, around 37% detected once. This clonotype was seen only a few times. Antigen: not known. The sample consisted of CD8+ T cells from cultured PBMCs, taken from culture after CMV antigen stimulation. This receptor was identified in a human donor in good health (CMV status not recorded). Some clones in this sample may be carry-over from other donors' samples.

CDR3 DNA sequence: TGCGCCAGCAGCCAAGACCTGCAGGGAACCAACACTGAAGCTTTCTTT. Encoded protein: CASSQDLQGTNTEAFF. V and J are TRBV4-1 and TRBJ1-1; D is possibly TRBD1 (5 bases). V was cut by 0 bases and J by 2 bases, with 13 bases left in between. Germline lookup yields CDR1 MGHRA and CDR2 YSYEKL. The CDR3 covers 16 residues.